Sequencing of this T cell receptor beta chain was carried out in a study of T cell responses to AZD1222 COVID-19 vaccine. In the study overall: Second-dose schedules of about 4 or about 12 weeks were combined.

Of note for this clone: Its antigen is currently unknown.

Trimming took 4 bases from V and 6 from J, leaving 22 bases between them. Germline V gene lookup returns CDR1 LGHNA and CDR2 YNFKEQ. The CDR3 spans 17 residues. General study points: Across spike, vaccine-associated CD4 TCRs were found, dominant at 160-218 and 743-854. The donor cohort was predominantly white British with a female majority, and clonal diversity may have been underestimated.

The method was immunoSEQ multiplex PCR; TCRdb's version includes in-frame clones alone and lacks a portion of them. The sample shows about 140,000 clones, approximately 90% of them seen only once. The receptor's source is an adult in good health. The rearrangement links TRBV4-2 to TRBJ2-1, with TRBD1 as a possible D gene (6 bases). The source was peripheral blood, collected on day 0 of AZD1222 vaccination. The CDR3 loop is CASSLRTVGTGLNEQFF. The CDR3, as DNA: TGTGCCAGCAGCCTCCGGACAGTGGGGACGGGGCTCAATGAGCAGTTCTTC.